The clone carrying this T cell receptor beta chain was counted between two and nine times. Antigen unknown. This sample was taken from a study of T cell responses to AZD1222 COVID-19 vaccine. Study results and limitations: Epitopes outside B.1.351 and B.1.1.7 mutated regions reportedly drew nearly half of spike TCRs. White British ancestry dominated among donors, who included more females, and clonal diversity was possibly underestimated.

V was shortened by 8 bases and J by 4 bases, with 12 bases between the two germline ends. Germline V gene lookup returns CDR1 KGHSH and CDR2 LQKENI. The CDR3 is 13 residues long. Sequencing used immunoSEQ multiplex PCR; TCRdb keeps in-frame clones, though not all of them. Of just over 30,000 clones listed, around nine tenths were seen once; the top ten hold approximately 14%. The material sequenced was peripheral blood, taken 28 days after the second AZD1222 dose. This chain connects TRBV18 to TRBJ2-1; a possible D gene is TRBD2 (5 bases). The source of this sequence is an adult who received the AZD1222 COVID-19 vaccine. DNA for the CDR3: TGTGCCAGCCGGCTAGCCTTATACAATGAGCAGTTCTTC. Its protein product is CASRLALYNEQFF.